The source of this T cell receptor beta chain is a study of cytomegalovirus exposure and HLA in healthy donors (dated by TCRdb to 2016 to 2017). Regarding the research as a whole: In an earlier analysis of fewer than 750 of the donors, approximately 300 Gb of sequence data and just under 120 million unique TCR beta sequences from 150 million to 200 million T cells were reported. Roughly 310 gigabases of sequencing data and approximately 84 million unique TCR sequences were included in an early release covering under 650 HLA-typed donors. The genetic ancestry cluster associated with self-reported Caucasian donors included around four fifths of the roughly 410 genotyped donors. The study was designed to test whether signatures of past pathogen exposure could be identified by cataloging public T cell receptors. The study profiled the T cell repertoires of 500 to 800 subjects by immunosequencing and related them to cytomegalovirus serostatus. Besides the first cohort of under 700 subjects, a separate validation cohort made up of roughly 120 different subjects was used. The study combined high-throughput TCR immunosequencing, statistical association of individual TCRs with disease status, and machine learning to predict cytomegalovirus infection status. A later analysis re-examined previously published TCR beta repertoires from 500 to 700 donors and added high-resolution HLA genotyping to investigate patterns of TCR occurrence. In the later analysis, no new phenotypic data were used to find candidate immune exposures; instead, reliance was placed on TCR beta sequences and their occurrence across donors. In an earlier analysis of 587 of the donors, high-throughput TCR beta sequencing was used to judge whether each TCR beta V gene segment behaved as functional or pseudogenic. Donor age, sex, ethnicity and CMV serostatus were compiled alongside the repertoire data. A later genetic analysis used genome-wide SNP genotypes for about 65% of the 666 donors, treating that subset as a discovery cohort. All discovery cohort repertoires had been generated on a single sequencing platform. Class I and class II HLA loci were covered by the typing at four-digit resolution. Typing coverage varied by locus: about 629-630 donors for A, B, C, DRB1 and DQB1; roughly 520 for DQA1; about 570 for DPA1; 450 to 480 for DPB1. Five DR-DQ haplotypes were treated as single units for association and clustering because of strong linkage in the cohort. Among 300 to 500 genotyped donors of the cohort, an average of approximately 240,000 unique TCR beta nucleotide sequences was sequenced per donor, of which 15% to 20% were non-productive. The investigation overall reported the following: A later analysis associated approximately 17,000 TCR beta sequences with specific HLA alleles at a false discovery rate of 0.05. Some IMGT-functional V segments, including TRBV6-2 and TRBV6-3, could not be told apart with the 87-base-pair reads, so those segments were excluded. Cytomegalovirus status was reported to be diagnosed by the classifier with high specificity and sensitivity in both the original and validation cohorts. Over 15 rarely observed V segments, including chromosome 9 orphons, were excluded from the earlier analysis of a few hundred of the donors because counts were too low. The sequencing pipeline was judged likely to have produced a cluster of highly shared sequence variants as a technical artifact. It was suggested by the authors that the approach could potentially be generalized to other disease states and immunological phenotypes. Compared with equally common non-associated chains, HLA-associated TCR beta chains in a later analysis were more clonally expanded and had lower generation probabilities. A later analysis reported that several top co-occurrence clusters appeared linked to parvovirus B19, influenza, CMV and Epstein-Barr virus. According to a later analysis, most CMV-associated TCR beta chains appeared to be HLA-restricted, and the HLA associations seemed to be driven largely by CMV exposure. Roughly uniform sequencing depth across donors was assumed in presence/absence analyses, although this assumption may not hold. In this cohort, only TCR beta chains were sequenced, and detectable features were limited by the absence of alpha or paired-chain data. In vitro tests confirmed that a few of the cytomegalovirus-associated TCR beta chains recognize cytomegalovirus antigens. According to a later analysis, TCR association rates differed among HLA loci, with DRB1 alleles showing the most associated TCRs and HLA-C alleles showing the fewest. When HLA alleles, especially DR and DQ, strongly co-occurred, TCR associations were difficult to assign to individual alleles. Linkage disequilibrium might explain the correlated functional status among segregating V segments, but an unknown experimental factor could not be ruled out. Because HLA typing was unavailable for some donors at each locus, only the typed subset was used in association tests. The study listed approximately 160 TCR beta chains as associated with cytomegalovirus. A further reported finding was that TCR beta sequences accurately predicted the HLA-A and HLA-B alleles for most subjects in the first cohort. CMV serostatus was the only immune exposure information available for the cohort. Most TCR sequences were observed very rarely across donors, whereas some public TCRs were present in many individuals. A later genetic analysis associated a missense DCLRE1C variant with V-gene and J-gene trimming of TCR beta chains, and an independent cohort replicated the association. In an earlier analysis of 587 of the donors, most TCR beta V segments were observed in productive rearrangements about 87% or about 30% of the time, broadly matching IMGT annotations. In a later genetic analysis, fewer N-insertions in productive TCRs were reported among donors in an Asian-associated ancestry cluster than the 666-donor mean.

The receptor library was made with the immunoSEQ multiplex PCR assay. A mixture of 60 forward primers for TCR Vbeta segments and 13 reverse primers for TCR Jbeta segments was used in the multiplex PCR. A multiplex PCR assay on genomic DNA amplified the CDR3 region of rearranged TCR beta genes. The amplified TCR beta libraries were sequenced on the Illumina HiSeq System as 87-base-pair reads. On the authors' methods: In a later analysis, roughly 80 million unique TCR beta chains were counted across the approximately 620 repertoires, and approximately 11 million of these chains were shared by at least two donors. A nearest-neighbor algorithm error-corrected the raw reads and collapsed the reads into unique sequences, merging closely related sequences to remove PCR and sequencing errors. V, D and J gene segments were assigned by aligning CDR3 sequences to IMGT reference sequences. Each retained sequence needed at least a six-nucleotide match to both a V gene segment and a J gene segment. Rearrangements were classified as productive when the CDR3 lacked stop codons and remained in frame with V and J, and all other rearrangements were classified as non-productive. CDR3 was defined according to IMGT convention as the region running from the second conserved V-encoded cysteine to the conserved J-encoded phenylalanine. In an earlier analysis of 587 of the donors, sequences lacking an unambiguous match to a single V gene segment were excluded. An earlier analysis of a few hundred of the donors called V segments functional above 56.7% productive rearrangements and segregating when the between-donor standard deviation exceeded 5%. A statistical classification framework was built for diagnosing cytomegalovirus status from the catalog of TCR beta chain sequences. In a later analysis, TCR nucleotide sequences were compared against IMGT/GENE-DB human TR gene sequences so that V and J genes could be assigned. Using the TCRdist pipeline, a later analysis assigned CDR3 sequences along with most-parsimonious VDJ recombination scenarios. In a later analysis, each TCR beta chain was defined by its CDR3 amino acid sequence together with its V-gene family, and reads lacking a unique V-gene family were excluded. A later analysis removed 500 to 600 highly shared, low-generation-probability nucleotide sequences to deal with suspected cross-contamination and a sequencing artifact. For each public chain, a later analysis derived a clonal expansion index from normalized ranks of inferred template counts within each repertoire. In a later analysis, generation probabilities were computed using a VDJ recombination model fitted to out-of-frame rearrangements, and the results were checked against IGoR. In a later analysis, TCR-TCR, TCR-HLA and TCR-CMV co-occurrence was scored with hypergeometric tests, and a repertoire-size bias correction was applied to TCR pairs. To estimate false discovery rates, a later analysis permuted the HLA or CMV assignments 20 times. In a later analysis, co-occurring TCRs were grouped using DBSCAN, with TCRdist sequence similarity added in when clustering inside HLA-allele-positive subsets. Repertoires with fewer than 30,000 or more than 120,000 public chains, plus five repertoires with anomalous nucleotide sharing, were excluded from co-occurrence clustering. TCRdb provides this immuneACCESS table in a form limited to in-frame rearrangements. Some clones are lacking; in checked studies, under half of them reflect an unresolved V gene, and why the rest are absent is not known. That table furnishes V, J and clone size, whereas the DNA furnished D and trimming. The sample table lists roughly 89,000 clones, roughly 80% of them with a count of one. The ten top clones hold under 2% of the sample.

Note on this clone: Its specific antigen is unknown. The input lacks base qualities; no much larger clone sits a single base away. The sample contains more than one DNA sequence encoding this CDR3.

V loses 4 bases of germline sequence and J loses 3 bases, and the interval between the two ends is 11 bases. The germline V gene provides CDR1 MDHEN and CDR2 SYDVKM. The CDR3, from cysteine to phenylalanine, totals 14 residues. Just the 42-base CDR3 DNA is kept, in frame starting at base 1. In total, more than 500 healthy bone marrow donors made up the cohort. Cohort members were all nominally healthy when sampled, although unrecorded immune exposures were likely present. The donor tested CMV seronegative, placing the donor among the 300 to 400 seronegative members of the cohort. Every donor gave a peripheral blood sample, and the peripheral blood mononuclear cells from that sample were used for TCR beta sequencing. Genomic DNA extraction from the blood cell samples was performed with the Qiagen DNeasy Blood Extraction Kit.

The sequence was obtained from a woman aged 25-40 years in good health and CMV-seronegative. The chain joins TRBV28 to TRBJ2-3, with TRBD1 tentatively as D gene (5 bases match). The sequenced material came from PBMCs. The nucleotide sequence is TGTGCCAGCAGTTCCCAGGGATCGACAGATACGCAGTATTTT. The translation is CASSSQGSTDTQYF.